Listed here are 24 T cell receptor beta chains from one sample, sequenced in a study of blood T cell repertoires in COVID-19. Produced via immunoSEQ multiplex PCR; TCRdb's table is partial and in-frame only. This sample has some 350,000 clones, with 80% to 90% found just once. Sequenced input: PBMCs or T cells enriched from blood (not recorded which). The origin of the receptors is a man younger than 30 who had recovered from COVID-19.

The chain combines TRBV5-6 with TRBJ1-4, with TRBD1 as a possible D gene (6 bases). Germline CDR1 is SGHDT and CDR2 is YYEEEE. V lost 3 bases and J lost 8, with 20 bases in between. The CDR3 is made up of 16 amino acids. The CDR3 nucleotides are TGTGCCAGCAGCTGGGGGCTTCAGGGGCCGGAGGAAAAACTGTTTTTT. This gives the protein CASSWGLQGPEEKLFF.

The chain has TRBV15 and TRBJ2-1, with 7 positions matching TRBD2. V trimming: 5 bases; J trimming: 7 bases; junction bases outside the gene matches: 17. This CDR3 is 17 amino acids long. The germline V gene encodes CDR1 LNHNV and CDR2 YYDKDF (reference sequence). The DNA for the CDR3 is TGTGCCACCAGCCAGAGGGGCGGGGGAACGGTGAGGAATGAGCAGTTCTTC. Residues: CATSQRGGGTVRNEQFF.

V and J are TRBV4-1 and TRBJ2-2; the match to TRBD2 covers 10 bases. CDR3 size: 17 residues. CDR1 is MGHRA and CDR2 is YSYEKL in the germline V gene. After removal of 2 bases from V and 6 bases from J, the junction contained 9 bases not matched to a gene. The CDR3 sequence is CASSQKAGGPSSGELFF. CDR3 coding DNA: TGCGCCAGCAGCCAAAAAGCGGGAGGGCCTAGTTCCGGGGAGCTGTTTTTT.

This rearrangement joins TRBV27 to TRBJ2-1, with 12 positions matching TRBD2. The length of the CDR3 is 14 residues. Germline-derived CDR1 and CDR2 are MNHEY and SMNVEV (reference sequence). The J segment lost 6 bases and the V segment lost 5 bases, leaving 2 bases of the junction unmatched. The CDR3 DNA is TGTGCCAGCAGTGCTAGCGGGGGGGGCAATGAGCAGTTCTTC. Translation gives CASSASGGGNEQFF.

The rearrangement links TRBV28 to TRBJ1-3; D perhaps matches TRBD1 (5 bases). CDR3 length equals 15 residues. Germline lookup yields CDR1 MDHEN and CDR2 SYDVKM. V was pared by 3 bases and J by 0 bases, with 9 bases between. Written as DNA, the CDR3 is TGTGCCAGCAGTTTGACAGCTGTCTCTGGAAACACCATATATTTT. Translated: CASSLTAVSGNTIYF.

J is TRBJ1-5 and V is TRBV9; no firm D call. Between the trimmed V and J ends, which lost 0 bases and 3 bases, there was a span of 7 bases. Germline loops: CDR1 SGDLS, CDR2 YYNGEE. The CDR3 consists of 14 residues. The DNA of the CDR3 is TGTGCCAGCAGCGTAGGGGCATTCAATCAGCCCCAGCATTTT. Amino acids: CASSVGAFNQPQHF.

The V call is TRBV6-5, the J call TRBJ2-7; TRBD2 agrees at 8 bases. The CDR3 has 16 amino acids. CDR1 and CDR2 (germline): MNHEY, SVGAGI. The V segment lost 0 bases and the J segment 3 bases; nucleotides outside the gene matches: 7. The CDR3, as DNA: TGTGCCAGCAGTTACTCGACGGCGGGGGGCTTCTACGAGCAGTACTTC. Translated: CASSYSTAGGFYEQYF.

This sequence joins TRBV4-1 and TRBJ2-3, with 9 bases fitting TRBD2. The germline gives CDR1 MGHRA, CDR2 YSYEKL. This CDR3 contains 16 residues. V was clipped by 1 base and J by 1 base; unmatched bases: 3. DNA for the CDR3: TGCGCCAGCAGCCAAGTGGCTAGCGGGGGCACAGATACGCAGTATTTT. It codes for CASSQVASGGTDTQYF.

This chain joins TRBV11-2 and TRBJ2-2; the D gene is possibly TRBD1 (6 bases). V lost 2 bases and J 4 bases, leaving 14 bases between the germline ends. CDR3 length equals 16 residues. CDR1 and CDR2 (germline): SGHAT, FQNNGV. CDR3 DNA sequence: TGTGCCAGCAGCTTAACAGGGTTCGTCCGCACCGGGGAGCTGTTTTTT. It translates to CASSLTGFVRTGELFF.

The rearrangement uses TRBV3-1 (or the pseudogene TRBV3-2) and TRBJ2-2, with a tentative D call TRBD1 (5 bases). CDR3 length: 15 residues. Trimming took off 6 bases at V and 7 bases at J, with 18 bases between the two ends. Germline lookup yields CDR1 LGHDT and CDR2 YNNKEL (reference sequence). The CDR3 protein is CASSTPTKGIGELFF. Here the CDR3 DNA reads TGTGCCAGCAGTACTCCCACCAAGGGGATCGGGGAGCTGTTTTTT.

The genes are TRBV25-1 and TRBJ1-2; maybe TRBD1 (6 bases). With 0 bases removed from V and 4 bases from J, the gap between germline ends came to 9 bases. CDR3 length: 14 residues. Germline values: CDR1 MGHDK, CDR2 SYGVNS. The CDR3 region has the DNA TGTGCCAGCAGTGAATATGACAGGCCCTATGGCTACACCTTC. The encoded protein is CASSEYDRPYGYTF.

The chain links TRBV14 to TRBJ2-5; 12 bases are a match to TRBD2. With 1 base clipped from V and 3 bases from J, the junction kept 6 bases outside the gene matches. Germline V gene sequence: CDR1 SGHDN, CDR2 FVKESK. The CDR3 sequence is 17 residues long. CDR3 loop: CASSQGLAGGRKETQYF. CDR3 in DNA: TGTGCCAGCAGCCAAGGGCTAGCGGGAGGGAGAAAAGAGACCCAGTACTTC.

This rearrangement joins TRBV11-2 to TRBJ1-3; D unclear. With 3 bases removed from V and 9 bases from J, the gap between germline ends came to 15 bases. The germline CDR1 and CDR2 sequences are SGHAT and FQNNGV. This CDR3 contains 14 residues. The CDR3 region is CASSLGSGMGTIYF. In DNA form, the CDR3 reads TGTGCCAGCAGCTTGGGCAGTGGTATGGGCACCATATATTTT.

The rearrangement links TRBV28 to TRBJ1-5; D gene ambiguous. Germline CDR1 is MDHEN and CDR2 is SYDVKM. The CDR3 is made up of 13 amino acids. Trimming took off 7 bases at V and 7 bases at J, with 14 bases between the two ends. The CDR3 coding sequence is TGTGCCAGCACACCCCACGGTCGACAGCCCCAGCATTTT. It translates to CASTPHGRQPQHF.

The CDR3 reads CASSRQGNYGYTF. CDR3 bases: TGTGCCAGCAGTAGACAGGGGAACTATGGCTACACCTTC. The V and J genes are TRBV27 and TRBJ1-2; 8 bases are shared with TRBD1. CDR3 size: 13 residues. Germline V gene sequence: CDR1 MNHEY, CDR2 SMNVEV (reference sequence). Unmatched junction bases numbered 1, after V lost 5 bases and J lost 2 bases.

This chain joins TRBV15 and TRBJ1-1; tentative D call: TRBD1 (6 bases). This CDR3 has 14 residues. V lost 5 bases to trimming and J lost 4 bases, with 14 bases between them. Looked up from germline, CDR1 is LNHNV and CDR2 is YYDKDF (reference sequence). Here the CDR3 reads CATSDVRGGTEAFF. In nucleotides, the CDR3 is TGTGCCACCAGCGACGTCCGAGGGGGCACTGAAGCTTTCTTT.

The V gene is TRBV11-2, the J gene TRBJ2-3, with a tentative D call TRBD2 (6 bases). The CDR3 has 14 amino acids. Between the trimmed V and J ends, which lost 0 bases and 6 bases, there was a span of 10 bases. Germline CDR1 and CDR2: SGHAT and FQNNGV. The CDR3 here is CASSLEAGWDTQYF. The CDR3, as DNA: TGTGCCAGCAGCTTAGAGGCGGGGTGGGATACGCAGTATTTT.

The J gene is TRBJ1-2, the V gene TRBV12-5; 8 bases line up with TRBD1. CDR1 and CDR2 from the germline V gene are LGHNT and FRNRAP. The CDR3 extends over 16 amino acids. V gave up 3 bases and J gave up 11 bases; unmatched junction bases: 17. CDR3: CASGLPREGQEGGYTF. Here the CDR3 DNA reads TGTGCTAGTGGTTTACCCAGGGAGGGACAGGAAGGCGGGTACACCTTC.

The chain is built from TRBV3-1 (or the pseudogene TRBV3-2) and TRBJ1-3; D is ambiguous. The CDR3 extends over 15 amino acids. Germline V gives CDR1 LGHDT, CDR2 YNNKEL (reference sequence). Trimming left V 4 bases short and J 1 base short, with 11 bases between. The CDR3 region is CASSRAVSSGNTIYF. In nucleotides, the CDR3 is TGTGCCAGCAGCCGAGCGGTGAGTTCTGGAAACACCATATATTTT.

As regards this clone: This sample also contains other DNA sequences that code for the same CDR3. The chain is built from TRBV19 and TRBJ1-5; D uncertain. The CDR3 has 13 amino acids. The germline V and J ends were trimmed by 4 bases and 1 base, with 5 bases remaining between them. Germline CDR1 is LNHDA and CDR2 is SQIVND (reference sequence). The CDR3 protein is CASSTGSNQPQHF. DNA for the CDR3: TGTGCCAGTAGTACGGGGAGCAATCAGCCCCAGCATTTT.

The chain carries TRBV24-1 and TRBJ1-1, with D unclear. This CDR3 comprises 13 residues. CDR1 is KGHDR, CDR2 SFDVKD, per germline. V was shortened by 9 bases and J by 5 bases, with 15 bases between the two germline ends. CDR3 in DNA: TGTGCCACCGACAAGACTAGGGAAACTGAAGCTTTCTTT. Translated, it gives CATDKTRETEAFF.

This chain connects TRBV4-3 to TRBJ2-1; a possible D gene is TRBD2 (6 bases). This CDR3 has 17 residues. CDR1 is LGHNA and CDR2 is YSLEER in the germline V gene. V lost 0 bases and J 3 bases, leaving 15 bases between the germline ends. The CDR3 reads CASSQDGTGVLYNEQFF. The CDR3 DNA reads TGCGCCAGCAGCCAAGATGGTACGGGAGTACTCTACAATGAGCAGTTCTTC.

The rearrangement uses TRBV2 and TRBJ2-7; TRBD1 matches 7 bases. This CDR3 contains 16 residues. V shed 6 bases, J shed 4 bases, and the junction held 15 bases outside the gene matches. Germline values: CDR1 SNHLY, CDR2 FYNNEI. The CDR3 region is CASRDLRDSPKYEQYF. The DNA of the CDR3 is TGTGCCAGCAGAGATCTTCGGGACAGCCCAAAGTACGAGCAGTACTTC.

V gene TRBV15 combines with J gene TRBJ2-1, with D perhaps TRBD1 (5 bases). The germline V and J ends were trimmed by 6 bases and 3 bases, with 15 bases remaining between them. The V gene's germline CDR1 is LNHNV and CDR2 YYDKDF (reference sequence). This CDR3 comprises 15 residues. CDR3 residues: CATSPGLGDYNEQFF. CDR3 coding DNA: TGTGCCACCAGTCCGGGCCTAGGGGACTACAATGAGCAGTTCTTC.